This TCR beta chain was sequenced during a study of blood T cell repertoires in COVID-19. At the level of the study: Samples taken during acute and convalescent COVID-19 were collected in the United States, Italy and Spain. PBMCs, B-cell-depleted T cells, or T cells were the source of the cDNA or gDNA that made up the material.

Original data processing: Amplification from reference gene primers served as the basis for estimated nucleated cell counts. Method: immunoSEQ multiplex PCR; TCRdb's copy keeps in-frame clones and lacks some. That table gives V, J and clone size, and the DNA gave D and trimming. The sample gives some 120,000 clones, around four fifths of which show up once; roughly 20% is in the top ten. The ends were cut back, 4 bases at V and 4 bases at J, with 8 bases in the middle. The germline V gene encodes CDR1 SNHLY and CDR2 FYNNEI. The length of the CDR3 is 13 residues. Sequenced input: peripheral blood. J is TRBJ1-5 and V is TRBV2, with D unclear. The clonotype originates from a man at least 80 years old with acute or convalescent COVID-19. CDR3 protein: CASSAYLNQPQHF. CDR3 in DNA: TGTGCCAGCAGTGCCTACCTGAATCAGCCCCAGCATTTT.